The source of this T cell receptor (beta chain) is a study of T cells in Graves' hyperthyroidism and ophthalmopathy. Study-wide results and limits: The model made its ophthalmopathy prediction, and onset followed a median 6.5 months later.

RNA transcripts yielded amplified TCR beta CDR3 regions. During a first-round RT-PCR of the TCR CDR3, the HTBI primer set was used. One entry per CDR3 protein, called by TCRdb with MiXCR from the multiplex PCR reads. The table shows hundreds of thousands of distinct CDR3 sequences, with roughly a sixth occurring only once. Patients aged 18 to 65 had newly diagnosed hyperthyroidism of under 2 months' duration. Patients showing uncontrolled infection, other autoimmune disease, pregnancy or lactation were ineligible. Used for diagnoses were clinical symptoms, serum thyroxine and TRAb, thyroid ultrasound and orbital computed tomography. As to this clonotype: The antigen is not known.

The sequenced material came from blood. The TCR was taken from a woman younger than 35 with Graves' hyperthyroidism.

CDR3 sequence: CASSQDLKRGTTGELFF. CDR3 sequence (DNA): TGTGCCAGCAGCCAAGATCTCAAGCGGGGGACCACCGGGGAGCTGTTTTTT. This chain uses TRBV3-1 with TRBJ2-2; 8 nucleotides line up with TRBD2. Germline loops: CDR1 LGHDT, CDR2 YNNKEL (reference sequence). This CDR3 comprises 17 residues. V lost 0 bases, J lost 4 bases, and 7 bases stayed unmatched. The whole variable domain, filled in from reference TRBV3-1 and TRBJ2-2, reads DTAVSQTPKYLVTQMGNDKSIKCEQNLGHDTMYWYKQDSKKFLKIMFSYNNKELIINETVPNRFSPKSPDKAHLNLHINSLELGDSAVYFCASSQDLKRGTTGELFFGEGSRLTVL.